The 14 T cell receptor beta chains listed next were all sequenced from one sample in a study of T cells in Graves' hyperthyroidism and ophthalmopathy. Amplified TCR beta CDR3 regions derived from RNA transcripts. The HTBI primer set was used in a first-round RT-PCR of the TCR CDR3. TCRdb re-derived calls from the multiplex PCR reads in MiXCR, one entry per CDR3 protein. The sample comprises about 420,000 distinct CDR3 sequences, around 15% of which are singletons, and about 4.9% rests with the top ten. Sequencing was done on a sample of blood. The receptors originated from a woman between 18 and 29 years old with Graves' hyperthyroidism.

This clonotype was picked up many times. This chain links TRBV6-1 with TRBJ1-5; 10 nucleotides line up with TRBD1. V lost 6 bases and J lost 6; bases outside the gene matches: 5. This CDR3 region has 14 residues. Per the germline V gene, CDR1 is MNHNS and CDR2 is SASEGT. CDR3: CASSQTGGPQPQHF. Written as DNA, the CDR3 is TGTGCCAGCAGCCAGACAGGGGGCCCTCAGCCCCAGCATTTT.

This clonotype was counted a few times. The gene calls are TRBV11-2 and TRBJ2-1; the match to TRBD2 covers 10 bases. The V and J ends lost 6 bases and 9 bases, in that order; junction bases with no gene match: 5. This CDR3 has 13 residues. CDR1 SGHAT and CDR2 FQNNGV come from the germline V gene. CDR3: CASSQGLAAEQFF. The CDR3 DNA reads TGTGCCAGCAGTCAAGGACTAGCGGCTGAGCAGTTCTTC.

This sequence joins TRBV20-1 and TRBJ2-1, with TRBD2 identical over 13 bases. V trimming: 1 base; J trimming: 8 bases; junction bases outside the gene matches: 23. The CDR3 runs 21 residues. The germline V gene encodes CDR1 DFQATT and CDR2 SNEGSKA (reference sequence). The CDR3 region is CSARGLAGGPNLAPGRYEQFF. Written as DNA, the CDR3 is TGCAGTGCTAGAGGACTAGCGGGAGGTCCTAATTTGGCCCCTGGAAGGTATGAGCAGTTCTTC.

This clonotype was recorded at least ten times. This chain joins TRBV6-1 and TRBJ1-1; TRBD1 is a possible D gene (6 bases). The CDR3 extends over 14 amino acids. Germline V lookup: CDR1 MNHNS, CDR2 SASEGT. V dropped 7 bases and J dropped 4 bases, with 16 bases sitting between them. The CDR3, as DNA: TGTGCCAGCACAGCAACAGGGTTGGTCACTGAAGCTTTCTTT. Its translation is CASTATGLVTEAFF.

This rearrangement joins TRBV20-1 to TRBJ2-7, with D perhaps matching TRBD1 or TRBD2 (6 bases each). Deletions cut 2 bases from V and 2 bases from J, with 22 bases between. The CDR3 loop spans 17 amino acids. Per the germline V gene, CDR1 is DFQATT and CDR2 is SNEGSKA (reference sequence). CDR3 in amino acids: CSARKRPVGGGTYEQYF. CDR3 bases: TGCAGTGCTAGAAAAAGGCCGGTTGGGGGCGGGACCTACGAGCAGTACTTC.

The rearrangement joins TRBV6-1 to TRBJ1-2; 8 bases line up with TRBD1. Unmatched junction bases numbered 12, after V lost 6 bases and J lost 9 bases. Germline CDR1 reads MNHNS; CDR2 reads SASEGT. This CDR3 is 14 amino acids long. The CDR3 nucleotides are TGTGCCAGCAGCCTGGGGGACAGGAGTTCTAGCTACACCTTC. This gives the protein CASSLGDRSSSYTF.

In its sample, this clonotype was seen many times. The chain uses TRBV2 and TRBJ1-1; TRBD1 matches at 7 bases. From germline, CDR1 is SNHLY and CDR2 FYNNEI. The CDR3 consists of 15 residues. The trim removed 3 bases at V and 2 bases at J, leaving 6 bases unmatched. The CDR3 nucleotides are TGTGCCAGCAGTGACCTACAGGGGTACAACACTGAAGCTTTCTTT. It is translated as CASSDLQGYNTEAFF.

The rearrangement links TRBV28 to TRBJ2-2; 11 nucleotides line up with TRBD1. The CDR3 spans 14 residues. From germline, CDR1 is MDHEN and CDR2 SYDVKM. V lost 8 bases to trimming and J lost 8 bases; unmatched junction nucleotides: 7. The DNA of the CDR3 is TGTGCCAGCCGGACAGGGGGCGCGTTTGGGGAGCTGTTTTTT. This gives the protein CASRTGGAFGELFF. Using reference TRBV28 and TRBJ2-2 for the parts outside the CDR3, the full variable domain is DVKVTQSSRYLVKRTGEKVFLECVQDMDHENMFWYRQDPGLGLRLIYFSYDVKMKEKGDIPEGYSVSREKKERFSLILESASTNQTSMYLCASRTGGAFGELFFGEGSRLTVL.

This clonotype was found a few times. This chain joins TRBV3-1 and TRBJ2-2; the match to TRBD2 covers 15 bases. The V gene end was trimmed by 3 bases and the J gene end by 5 bases; junction bases not matched to a gene: 7. From germline, CDR1 is LGHDT and CDR2 YNNKEL (reference sequence). This CDR3 has 18 amino acids. The CDR3 region is CASSHTGLAGGFTGELFF. The CDR3 DNA is TGTGCCAGCAGCCACACGGGACTAGCGGGAGGTTTTACCGGGGAGCTGTTTTTT. The whole variable domain, remainder taken from reference TRBV3-1 and TRBJ2-2, is DTAVSQTPKYLVTQMGNDKSIKCEQNLGHDTMYWYKQDSKKFLKIMFSYNNKELIINETVPNRFSPKSPDKAHLNLHINSLELGDSAVYFCASSHTGLAGGFTGELFFGEGSRLTVL.

This clonotype was counted at least ten times. The V call is TRBV12-3 or TRBV12-4, the J call TRBJ2-1; TRBD1 aligns across 11 bases. V gave up 7 bases and J gave up 6 bases; unmatched junction bases: 8. This CDR3 region has 15 residues. The chain's CDR3 is CASTIGQGAINEQFF. CDR3 coding DNA: TGTGCCAGCACCATCGGACAGGGGGCTATCAATGAGCAGTTCTTC.

The sample holds many counts of this clonotype. The chain recombines TRBV11-2 with TRBJ1-5, with D unresolved. Germline loops: CDR1 SGHAT, CDR2 FQNNGV. The CDR3 has 18 residues. Trimming shortened V by 1 base and J by 0 bases, and 16 bases separated the two germline ends. DNA for the CDR3: TGTGCCAGCAGCTTAGGTAGATACGGCGCCGATAGCAATCAGCCCCAGCATTTT. Its protein is CASSLGRYGADSNQPQHF.

On this clonotype itself: This may be a read error: a much more frequent sequence differs by one nucleotide. V usage is TRBV30 and J usage is TRBJ1-3; TRBD1 is a possible D gene (5 bases). Germline loops: CDR1 GTSNPN, CDR2 SVGIG (reference sequence). The CDR3 length is 13 residues. The CDR3 DNA follows: TGTGCCTGGAACGACGGTGGGGGAAACATCATATATTTT. Amino acid sequence: CAWNDGGGNIIYF.

This clonotype has a count of ten or more. The V gene is TRBV28, the J gene TRBJ2-5, with 7 nucleotides matching TRBD2. The CDR3 runs 15 residues. Germline values: CDR1 MDHEN, CDR2 SYDVKM. Trimming cost V 6 bases and J 2 bases; bases outside gene matches: 9. CDR3 region: CASSITSAHQETQYF. In DNA, the CDR3 is TGTGCCAGCAGCATCACTAGCGCACATCAAGAGACCCAGTACTTC.

This clonotype has ten or more counts. The chain has TRBV9 and TRBJ2-5; 12 nucleotides agree with TRBD2. Germline CDR1 is SGDLS and CDR2 is YYNGEE. This CDR3 has 17 residues. V was clipped by 2 bases and J by 2 bases; unmatched bases: 7. In DNA, the CDR3 is TGTGCCAGCAGCGTCGACCCTAGCGGGAGGGATCAAGAGACCCAGTACTTC. As protein: CASSVDPSGRDQETQYF.